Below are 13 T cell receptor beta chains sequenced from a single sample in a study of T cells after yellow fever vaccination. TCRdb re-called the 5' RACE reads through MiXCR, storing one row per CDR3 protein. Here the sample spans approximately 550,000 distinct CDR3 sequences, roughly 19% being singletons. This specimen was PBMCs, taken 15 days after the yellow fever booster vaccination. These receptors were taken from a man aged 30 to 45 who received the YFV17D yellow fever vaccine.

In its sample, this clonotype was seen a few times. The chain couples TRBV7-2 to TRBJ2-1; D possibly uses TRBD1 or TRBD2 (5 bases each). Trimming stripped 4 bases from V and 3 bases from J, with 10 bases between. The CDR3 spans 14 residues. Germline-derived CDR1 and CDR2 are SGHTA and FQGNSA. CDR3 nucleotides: TGTGCCAGCAGCTGGGGGACCCTCTACAATGAGCAGTTCTTC. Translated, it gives CASSWGTLYNEQFF.

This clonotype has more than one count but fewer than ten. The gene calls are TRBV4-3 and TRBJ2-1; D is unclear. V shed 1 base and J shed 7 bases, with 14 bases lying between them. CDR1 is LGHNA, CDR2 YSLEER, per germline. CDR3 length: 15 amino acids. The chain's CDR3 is CASSQVARYRNEQFF. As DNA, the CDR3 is TGCGCCAGCAGCCAAGTCGCCCGCTATAGGAATGAGCAGTTCTTC.

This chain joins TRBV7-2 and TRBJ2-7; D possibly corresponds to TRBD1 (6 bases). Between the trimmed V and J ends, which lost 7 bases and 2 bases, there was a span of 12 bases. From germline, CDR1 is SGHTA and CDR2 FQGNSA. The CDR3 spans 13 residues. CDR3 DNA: TGTGCCAGCAAACAGGGTCCTACCTACGAGCAGTACTTC. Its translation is CASKQGPTYEQYF. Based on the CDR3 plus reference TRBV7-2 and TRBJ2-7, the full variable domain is GAGVSQSPSNKVTEKGKDVELRCDPISGHTALYWYRQSLGQGLEFLIYFQGNSAPDKSGLPSDRFSAERTGGSVSTLTIQRTQQEDSAVYLCASKQGPTYEQYFGPGTRLTVT.

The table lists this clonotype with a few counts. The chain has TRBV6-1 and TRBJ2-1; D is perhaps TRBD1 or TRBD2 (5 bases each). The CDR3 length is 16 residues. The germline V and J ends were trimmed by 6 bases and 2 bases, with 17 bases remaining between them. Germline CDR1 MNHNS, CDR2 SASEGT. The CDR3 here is CASSESGRVAYNEQFF. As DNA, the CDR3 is TGTGCCAGCAGCGAATCAGGGCGGGTAGCCTACAATGAGCAGTTCTTC.

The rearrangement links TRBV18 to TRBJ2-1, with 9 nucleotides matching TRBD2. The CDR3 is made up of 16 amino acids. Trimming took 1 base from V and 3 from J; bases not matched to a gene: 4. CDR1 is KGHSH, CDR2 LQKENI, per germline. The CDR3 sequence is CASSPLLAGVYNEQFF. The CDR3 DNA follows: TGTGCCAGCTCACCACTGTTAGCGGGAGTCTACAATGAGCAGTTCTTC.

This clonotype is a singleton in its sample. The CDR3 reads CASSLQAVYNEQFF. The CDR3 region has the DNA TGTGCCAGCAGTTTACAGGCCGTTTACAATGAGCAGTTCTTC. This chain links TRBV5-4 with TRBJ2-1, with TRBD1 as a possible D gene (5 bases). CDR1 SGHNT and CDR2 YYREEE come from the germline V gene (reference sequence). Trimming took 5 bases from V and 4 from J, leaving 13 bases between them. This CDR3 is built from 14 residues.

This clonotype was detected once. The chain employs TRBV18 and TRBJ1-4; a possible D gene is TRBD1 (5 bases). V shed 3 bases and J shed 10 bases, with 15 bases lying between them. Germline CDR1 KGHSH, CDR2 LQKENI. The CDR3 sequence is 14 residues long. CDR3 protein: CASSPTVDGGKLFF. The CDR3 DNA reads TGTGCCAGCTCACCGACCGTCGATGGGGGAAAACTGTTTTTT.

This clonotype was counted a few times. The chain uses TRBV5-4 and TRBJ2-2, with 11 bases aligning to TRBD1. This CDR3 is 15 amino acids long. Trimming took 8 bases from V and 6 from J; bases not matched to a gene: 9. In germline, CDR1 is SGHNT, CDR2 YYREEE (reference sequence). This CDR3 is CASGRPGQGAGELFF. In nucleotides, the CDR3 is TGTGCCAGTGGCCGGCCGGGACAGGGGGCCGGGGAGCTGTTTTTT.

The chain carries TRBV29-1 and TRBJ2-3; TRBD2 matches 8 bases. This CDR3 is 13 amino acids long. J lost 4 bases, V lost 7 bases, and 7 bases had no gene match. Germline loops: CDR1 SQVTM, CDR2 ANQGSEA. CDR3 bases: TGCAGCGCCCTCAGCGGGAGCCCAGATACGCAGTATTTT. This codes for CSALSGSPDTQYF.

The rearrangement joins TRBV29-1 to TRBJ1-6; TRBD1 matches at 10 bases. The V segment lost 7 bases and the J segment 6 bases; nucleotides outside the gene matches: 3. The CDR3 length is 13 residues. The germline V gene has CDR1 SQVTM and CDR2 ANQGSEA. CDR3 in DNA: TGCAGCGCCCGGACAGGGGGTAATTCACCCCTCCACTTT. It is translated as CSARTGGNSPLHF.

The CDR3 nucleotides are TGTGCCTGGAGTTCTCAGTTGGTGCGGCCCACGAAGCAGTACTTC. As protein: CAWSSQLVRPTKQYF. The chain has TRBV30 and TRBJ2-7; D gene uncertain. Germline loops: CDR1 GTSNPN, CDR2 SVGIG (reference sequence). This CDR3 has 15 residues. The V end was cut by 2 bases, the J end by 8 bases, with 22 bases between.

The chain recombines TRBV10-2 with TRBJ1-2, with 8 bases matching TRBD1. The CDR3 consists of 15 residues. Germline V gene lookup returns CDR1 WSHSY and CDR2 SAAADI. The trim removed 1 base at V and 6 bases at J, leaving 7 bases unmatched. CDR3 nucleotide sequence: TGCGCCAGCAGTGAGTTGGACAGGGTTAGCCATGGCTACACCTTC. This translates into CASSELDRVSHGYTF.

For the CDR3, the DNA is TGTGCCAGCAGTTTTCAGGAATACGAGCAGTACTTC. Translation gives CASSFQEYEQYF. The chain uses TRBV12-3 or TRBV12-4 and TRBJ2-7; D unresolved. V was trimmed by 3 bases and J by 4 bases, leaving 7 bases between them. There are 12 residues in the CDR3.